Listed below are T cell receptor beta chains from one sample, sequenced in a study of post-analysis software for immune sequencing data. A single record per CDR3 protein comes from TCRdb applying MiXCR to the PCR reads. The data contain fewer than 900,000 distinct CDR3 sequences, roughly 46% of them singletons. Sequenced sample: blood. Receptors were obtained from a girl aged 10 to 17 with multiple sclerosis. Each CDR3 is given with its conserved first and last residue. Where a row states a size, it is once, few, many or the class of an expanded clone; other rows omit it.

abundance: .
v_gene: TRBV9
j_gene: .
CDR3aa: CASSAGQTRDEQYF

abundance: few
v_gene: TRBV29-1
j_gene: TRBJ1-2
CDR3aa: CSVEWVLNYGYTF

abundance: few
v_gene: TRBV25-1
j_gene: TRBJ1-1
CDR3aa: CASRGQGLSRTEAFF

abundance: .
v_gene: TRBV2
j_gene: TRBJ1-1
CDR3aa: CASSGTGKQNTEAFF

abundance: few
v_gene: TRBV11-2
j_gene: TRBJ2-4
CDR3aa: CASSFTGTRFELAKNIQYF

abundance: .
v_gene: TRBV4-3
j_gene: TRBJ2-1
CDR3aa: CASSPYPGLNNEQFF

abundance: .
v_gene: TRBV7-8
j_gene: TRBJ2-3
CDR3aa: CASSLDIAPNTQYF

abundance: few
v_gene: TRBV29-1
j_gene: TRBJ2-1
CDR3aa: CSVGGSNNEQFF

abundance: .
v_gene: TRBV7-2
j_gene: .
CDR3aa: CASSSTGSMYEQYF

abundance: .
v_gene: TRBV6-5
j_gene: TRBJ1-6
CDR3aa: CATREINSLLHF

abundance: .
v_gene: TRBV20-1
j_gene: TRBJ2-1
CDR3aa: CSARFLAGSYNEQFF

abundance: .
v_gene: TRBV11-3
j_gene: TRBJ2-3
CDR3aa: CASSTQLGTPRYTDTQYF

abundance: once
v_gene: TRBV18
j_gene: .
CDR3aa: CASSPPSGAYEQYF

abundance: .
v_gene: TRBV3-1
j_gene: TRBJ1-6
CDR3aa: CASSQRGGVSGNSPLHF

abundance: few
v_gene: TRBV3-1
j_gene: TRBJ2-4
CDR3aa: CASSQEGAPLVEQYF

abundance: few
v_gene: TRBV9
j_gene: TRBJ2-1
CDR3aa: CASSAGGLLEQFF

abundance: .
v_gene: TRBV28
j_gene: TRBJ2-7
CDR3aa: CASRSWTSGAYEQYF

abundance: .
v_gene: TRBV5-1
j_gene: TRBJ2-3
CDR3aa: CASSFSGTVRYF

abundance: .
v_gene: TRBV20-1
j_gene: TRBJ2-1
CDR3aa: CSAYGLAGVNEQFF

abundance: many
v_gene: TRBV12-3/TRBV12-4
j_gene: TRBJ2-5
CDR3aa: CASSLAGGVKTQYF

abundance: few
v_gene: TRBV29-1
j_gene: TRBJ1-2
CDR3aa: CSVGEGLGGYTF

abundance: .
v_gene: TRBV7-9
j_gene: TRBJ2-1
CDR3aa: CASTEFSYNEQFF

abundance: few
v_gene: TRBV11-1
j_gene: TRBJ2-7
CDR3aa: CASSFDRAKSSYEQYF

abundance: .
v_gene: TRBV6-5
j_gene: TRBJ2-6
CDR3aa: CASSYILAGEFLLGANVLTF

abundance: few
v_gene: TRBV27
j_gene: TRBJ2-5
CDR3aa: CASSFGPTAGGETQYF

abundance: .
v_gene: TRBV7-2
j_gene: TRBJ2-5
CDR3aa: CASSLGLAASPQETQYF

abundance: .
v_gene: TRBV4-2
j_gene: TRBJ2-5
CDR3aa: CASSQGNGRTEETQYF

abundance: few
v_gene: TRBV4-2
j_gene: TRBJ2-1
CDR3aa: CASSQGGLDDEQFF